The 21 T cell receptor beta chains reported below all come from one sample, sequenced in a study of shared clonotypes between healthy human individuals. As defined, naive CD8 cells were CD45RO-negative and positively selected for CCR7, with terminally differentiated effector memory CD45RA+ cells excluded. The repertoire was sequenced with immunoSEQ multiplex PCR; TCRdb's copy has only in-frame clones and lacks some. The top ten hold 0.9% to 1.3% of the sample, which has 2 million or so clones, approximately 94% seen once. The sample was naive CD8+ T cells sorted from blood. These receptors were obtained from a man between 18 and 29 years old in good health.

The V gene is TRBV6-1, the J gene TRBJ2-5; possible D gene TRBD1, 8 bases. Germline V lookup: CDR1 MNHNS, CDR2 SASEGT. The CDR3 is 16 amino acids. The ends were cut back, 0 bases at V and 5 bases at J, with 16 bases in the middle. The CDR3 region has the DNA TGTGCCAGCAGTGAAGCGCGGACAGGGAGGGGCGAGACCCAGTACTTC. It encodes CASSEARTGRGETQYF.

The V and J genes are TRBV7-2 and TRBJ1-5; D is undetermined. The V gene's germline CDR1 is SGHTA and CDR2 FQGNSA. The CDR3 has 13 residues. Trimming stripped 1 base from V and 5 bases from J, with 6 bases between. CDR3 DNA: TGTGCCAGCAGCTTAGGGTTGGATCAGCCCCAGCATTTT. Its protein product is CASSLGLDQPQHF.

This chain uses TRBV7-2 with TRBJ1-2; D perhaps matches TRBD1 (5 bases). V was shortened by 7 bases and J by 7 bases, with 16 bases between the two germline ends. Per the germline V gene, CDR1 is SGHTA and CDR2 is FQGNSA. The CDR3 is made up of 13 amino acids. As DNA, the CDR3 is TGTGCCAGCACTGGACCAGGGTCCGGTGGCTACACCTTC. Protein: CASTGPGSGGYTF.

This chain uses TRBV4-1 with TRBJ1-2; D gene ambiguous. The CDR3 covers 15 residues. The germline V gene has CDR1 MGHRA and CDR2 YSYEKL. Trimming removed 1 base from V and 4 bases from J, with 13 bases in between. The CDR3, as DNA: TGCGCCAGCAGCCAAGTACAGCCTGTTGTCTATGGCTACACCTTC. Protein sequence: CASSQVQPVVYGYTF.

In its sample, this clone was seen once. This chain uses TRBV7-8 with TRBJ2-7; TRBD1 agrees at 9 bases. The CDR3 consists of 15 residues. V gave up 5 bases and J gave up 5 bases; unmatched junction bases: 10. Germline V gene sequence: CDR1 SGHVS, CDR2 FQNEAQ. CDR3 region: CASSHFTGGQHEQYF. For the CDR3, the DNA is TGTGCCAGCAGCCACTTTACAGGGGGCCAACACGAGCAGTACTTC.

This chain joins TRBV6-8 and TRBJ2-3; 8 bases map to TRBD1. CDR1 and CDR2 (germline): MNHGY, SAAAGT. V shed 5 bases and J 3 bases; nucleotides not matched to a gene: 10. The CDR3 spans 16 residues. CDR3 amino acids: CASSLIGTGRTDTQYF. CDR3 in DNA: TGTGCCAGCAGTCTAATCGGGACAGGACGAACAGATACGCAGTATTTT.

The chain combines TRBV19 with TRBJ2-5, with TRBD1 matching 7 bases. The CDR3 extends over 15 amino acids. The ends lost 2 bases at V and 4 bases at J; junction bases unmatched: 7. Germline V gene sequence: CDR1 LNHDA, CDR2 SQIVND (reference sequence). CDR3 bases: TGTGCCAGTAGTATATTAGGACAGGACCGAGAGACCCAGTACTTC. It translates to CASSILGQDRETQYF. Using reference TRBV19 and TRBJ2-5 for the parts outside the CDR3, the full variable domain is DGGITQSPKYLFRKEGQNVTLSCEQNLNHDAMYWYRQDPGQGLRLIYYSQIVNDFQKGDIAEGYSVSREKKESFPLTVTSAQKNPTAFYLCASSILGQDRETQYFGPGTRLLVL.

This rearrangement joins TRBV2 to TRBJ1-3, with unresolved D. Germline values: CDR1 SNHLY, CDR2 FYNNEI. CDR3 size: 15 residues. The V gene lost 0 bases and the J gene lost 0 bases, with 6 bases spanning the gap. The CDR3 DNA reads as TGTGCCAGCAGTGAAGCTCCCACCTCTGGAAACACCATATATTTT. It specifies CASSEAPTSGNTIYF.

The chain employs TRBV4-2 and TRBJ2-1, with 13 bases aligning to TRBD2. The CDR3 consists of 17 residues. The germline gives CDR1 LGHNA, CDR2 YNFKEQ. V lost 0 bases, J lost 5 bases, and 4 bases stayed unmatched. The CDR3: CASSQEGLAGEHNEQFF. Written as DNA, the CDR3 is TGTGCCAGCAGCCAAGAAGGACTAGCGGGGGAGCACAATGAGCAGTTCTTC.

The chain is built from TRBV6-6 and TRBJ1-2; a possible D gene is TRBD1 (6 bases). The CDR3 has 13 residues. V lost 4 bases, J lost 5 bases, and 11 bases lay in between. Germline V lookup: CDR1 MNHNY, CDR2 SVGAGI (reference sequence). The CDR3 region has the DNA TGTGCCAGCAGTTCGGGACAAACATATGGCTACACCTTC. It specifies CASSSGQTYGYTF.

The CDR3 DNA sequence: TGTGCCAGCCTCCCCTACGAAGGGGGGGCCACCGGGGAGCTGTTTTTT. Protein product: CASLPYEGGATGELFF. This chain joins TRBV7-9 and TRBJ2-2, with D possibly TRBD2 on 7 matching bases. Germline assignment: CDR1 SEHNR and CDR2 FQNEAQ (reference sequence). The CDR3 is 16 residues long. The V end was cut by 8 bases, the J end by 4 bases, with 20 bases between.

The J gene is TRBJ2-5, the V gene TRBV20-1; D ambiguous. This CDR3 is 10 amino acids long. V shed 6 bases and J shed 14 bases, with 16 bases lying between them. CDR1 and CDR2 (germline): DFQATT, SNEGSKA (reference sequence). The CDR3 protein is CSATPFPSYF. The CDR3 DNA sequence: TGCAGTGCCACCCCTTTCCCCAGTTACTTC.

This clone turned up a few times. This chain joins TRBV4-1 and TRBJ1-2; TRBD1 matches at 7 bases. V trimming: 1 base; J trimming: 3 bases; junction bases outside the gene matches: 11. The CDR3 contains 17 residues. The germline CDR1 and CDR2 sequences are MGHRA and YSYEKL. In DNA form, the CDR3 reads TGCGCCAGCAGCCAAGTACCGACAGGGAATTCGGACTATGGCTACACCTTC. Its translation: CASSQVPTGNSDYGYTF.

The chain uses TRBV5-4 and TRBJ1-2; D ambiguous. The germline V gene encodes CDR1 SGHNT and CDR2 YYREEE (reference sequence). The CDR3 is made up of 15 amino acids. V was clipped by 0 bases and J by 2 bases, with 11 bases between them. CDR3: CASSLDGDPNYGYTF. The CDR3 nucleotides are TGTGCCAGCAGCTTGGATGGGGATCCGAACTATGGCTACACCTTC.

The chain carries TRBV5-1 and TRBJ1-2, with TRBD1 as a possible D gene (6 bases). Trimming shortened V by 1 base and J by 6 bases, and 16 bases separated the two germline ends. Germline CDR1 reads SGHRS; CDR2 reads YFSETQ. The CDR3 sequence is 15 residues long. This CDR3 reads CASSLLGGAGDGYTF. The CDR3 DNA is TGCGCCAGCAGCTTGCTGGGGGGCGCGGGAGATGGCTACACCTTC.

CDR3 sequence (DNA): TGTGCCAGCAGCGATGGACTAGCGGGAGTCTACAATGAGCAGTTCTTC. Protein sequence: CASSDGLAGVYNEQFF. This rearrangement joins TRBV13 to TRBJ2-1, with 13 bases lining up with TRBD2. The J segment lost 3 bases and the V segment lost 5 bases, leaving 4 bases of the junction unmatched. The CDR3 sequence is 16 residues long. Germline V lookup: CDR1 PRHDT, CDR2 FYEKMQ (reference sequence).

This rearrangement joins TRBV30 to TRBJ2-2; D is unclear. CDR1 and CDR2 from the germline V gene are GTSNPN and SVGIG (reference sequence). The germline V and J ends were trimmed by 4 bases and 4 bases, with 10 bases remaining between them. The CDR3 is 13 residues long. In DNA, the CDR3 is TGTGCCTGGAACCAGCAGACCACCGGGGAGCTGTTTTTT. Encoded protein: CAWNQQTTGELFF. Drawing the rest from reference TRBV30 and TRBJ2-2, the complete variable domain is SQTIHQWPATLVQPVGSPLSLECTVEGTSNPNLYWYRQAAGRGLQLLFYSVGIGQISSEVPQNLSASRPQDRQFILSSKKLLLSDSGFYLCAWNQQTTGELFFGEGSRLTVL.

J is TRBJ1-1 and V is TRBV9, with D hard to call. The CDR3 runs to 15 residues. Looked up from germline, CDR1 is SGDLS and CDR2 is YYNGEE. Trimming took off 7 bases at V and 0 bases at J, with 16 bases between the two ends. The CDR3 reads CASGDLGQVNTEAFF. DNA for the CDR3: TGTGCCAGCGGTGATTTAGGGCAGGTGAACACTGAAGCTTTCTTT.

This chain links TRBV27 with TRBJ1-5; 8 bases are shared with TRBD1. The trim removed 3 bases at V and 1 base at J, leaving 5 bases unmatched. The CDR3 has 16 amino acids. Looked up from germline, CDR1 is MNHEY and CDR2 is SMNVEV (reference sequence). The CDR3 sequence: CASSFSWTGSNQPQHF. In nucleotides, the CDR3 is TGTGCCAGCAGTTTCTCCTGGACAGGGAGCAATCAGCCCCAGCATTTT.

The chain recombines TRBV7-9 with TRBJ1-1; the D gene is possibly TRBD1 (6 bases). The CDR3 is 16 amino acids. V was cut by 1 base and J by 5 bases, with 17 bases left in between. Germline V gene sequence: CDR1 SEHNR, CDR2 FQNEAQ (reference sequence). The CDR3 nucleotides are TGTGCCAGCAGCTTAGTCCCAGGGGAGGGGGATACTGAAGCTTTCTTT. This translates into CASSLVPGEGDTEAFF.

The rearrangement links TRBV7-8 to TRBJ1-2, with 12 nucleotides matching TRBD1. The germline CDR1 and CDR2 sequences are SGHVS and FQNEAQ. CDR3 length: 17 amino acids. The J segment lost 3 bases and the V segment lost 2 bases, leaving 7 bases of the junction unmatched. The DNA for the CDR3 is TGTGCCAGCAGCTTACCGGGACAGGGGGCCCCCCACTATGGCTACACCTTC. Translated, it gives CASSLPGQGAPHYGYTF.